This T cell receptor (beta chain) originates from a study of beta chain features in type 1 diabetes. Study results and caveats: Sampled from patients, naive, central memory and Treg TCRB repertoires appeared more similar than those sampled from healthy donors.

Expressed TCRB transcripts were sequenced because the isolated RNA had all been reverse transcribed beforehand. Sequencing was performed with immunoSEQ multiplex PCR; in TCRdb, only in-frame clones are kept and a portion is missing. Among about 450,000 clones listed, about an eighth were seen once. For this clone: Its specificity is unknown.

The CDR3 runs to 14 residues. CDR1 and CDR2 from the germline V gene are SQVTM and ANQGSEA. With 4 bases removed from V and 1 base from J, the gap between germline ends came to 12 bases. Sample: naive CD4+ T cells from blood. The chain carries TRBV29-1 and TRBJ2-3; D ambiguous. The TCR sequence derives from a woman between 18 and 30 years old in good health. CDR3 in amino acids: CSVVRISGTDTQYF. The CDR3 DNA is TGCAGCGTTGTGAGGATTTCTGGCACAGATACGCAGTATTTT.